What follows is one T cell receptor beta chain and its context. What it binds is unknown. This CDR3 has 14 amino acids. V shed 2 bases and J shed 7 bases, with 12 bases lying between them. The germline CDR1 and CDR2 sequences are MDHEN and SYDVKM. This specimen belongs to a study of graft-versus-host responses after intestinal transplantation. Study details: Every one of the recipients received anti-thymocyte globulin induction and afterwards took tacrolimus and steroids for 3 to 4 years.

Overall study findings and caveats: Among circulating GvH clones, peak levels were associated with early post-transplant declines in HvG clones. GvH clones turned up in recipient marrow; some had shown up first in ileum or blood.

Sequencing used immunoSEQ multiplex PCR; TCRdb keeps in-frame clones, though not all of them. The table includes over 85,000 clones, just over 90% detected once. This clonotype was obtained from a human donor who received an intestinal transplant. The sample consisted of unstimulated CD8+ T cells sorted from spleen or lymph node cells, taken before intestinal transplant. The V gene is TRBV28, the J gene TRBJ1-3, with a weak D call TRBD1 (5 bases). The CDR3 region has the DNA TGTGCCAGCAGTTTACCGGGCAGGGCGAACACCATATATTTT. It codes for CASSLPGRANTIYF.